The 3 T cell receptor beta chains below come from one sample, sequenced in a study of neurological immune-mediated disorders. TCRdb re-analysed the 5' RACE reads in MiXCR, keeping a single row per CDR3 protein. The sample lists around 70,000 distinct CDR3 sequences; roughly 5.5% were seen once. The sample taken for sequencing was PBMCs. These receptors were taken from a woman aged 25 to 39 with multiple sclerosis.

This clonotype has a count of ten or more. The rearrangement uses TRBV15 and TRBJ2-7; no definite D call. The CDR3 is 14 amino acids. V shed 1 base and J shed 2 bases, with 9 bases lying between them. CDR1 is LNHNV, CDR2 YYDKDF, per germline (reference sequence). This CDR3 reads CATSRGGTPYEQYF. CDR3 coding DNA: TGTGCCACCAGCAGAGGTGGCACCCCCTACGAGCAGTACTTC.

Here the CDR3 DNA reads TGTGCCAGCAGTTTGGGGATCAGACAGGGCTGGGGGACTGAAGCTTTCTTT. Protein sequence: CASSLGIRQGWGTEAFF. The rearrangement links TRBV6-5 to TRBJ1-1; 7 bases line up with TRBD1. This CDR3 has 17 residues. Germline loops: CDR1 MNHEY, CDR2 SVGAGI. Unmatched junction bases numbered 16, after V lost 4 bases and J lost 5 bases.

This clonotype has ten or more counts. The chain couples TRBV27 to TRBJ2-7, with 9 bases identical to TRBD1. Per the germline V gene, CDR1 is MNHEY and CDR2 is SMNVEV (reference sequence). Trimming at V came to 5 bases and at J to 5 bases, leaving 13 bases not matched to a gene. The CDR3 runs to 16 residues. The DNA of the CDR3 is TGTGCCAGCAGTGCAGAAAGGACAGGGGAAAAAGACGAGCAGTACTTC. Amino acids: CASSAERTGEKDEQYF.